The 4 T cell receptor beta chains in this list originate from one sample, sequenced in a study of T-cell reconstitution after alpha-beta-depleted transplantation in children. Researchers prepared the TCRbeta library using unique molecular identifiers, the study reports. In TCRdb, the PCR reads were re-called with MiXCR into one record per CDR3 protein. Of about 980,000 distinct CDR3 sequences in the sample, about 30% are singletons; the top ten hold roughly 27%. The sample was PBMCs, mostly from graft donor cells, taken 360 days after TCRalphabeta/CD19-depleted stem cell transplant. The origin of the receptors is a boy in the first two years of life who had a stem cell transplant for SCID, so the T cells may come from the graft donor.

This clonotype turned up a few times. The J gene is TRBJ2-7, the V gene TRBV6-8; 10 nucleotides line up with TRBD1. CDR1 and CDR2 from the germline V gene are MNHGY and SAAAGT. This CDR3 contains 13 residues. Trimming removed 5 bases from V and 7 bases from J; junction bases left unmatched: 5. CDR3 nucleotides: TGTGCCAGCAGTCGGGACAGGGGTGGGGAGCAGTACTTC. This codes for CASSRDRGGEQYF.

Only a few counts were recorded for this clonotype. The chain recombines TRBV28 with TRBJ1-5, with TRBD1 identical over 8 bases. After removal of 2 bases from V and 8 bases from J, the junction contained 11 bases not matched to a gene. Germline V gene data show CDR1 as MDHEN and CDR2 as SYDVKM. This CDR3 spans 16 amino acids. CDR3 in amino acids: CASSLTGGGRGKPQHF. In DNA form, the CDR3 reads TGTGCCAGCAGTTTAACAGGGGGAGGGAGGGGTAAGCCCCAGCATTTT.

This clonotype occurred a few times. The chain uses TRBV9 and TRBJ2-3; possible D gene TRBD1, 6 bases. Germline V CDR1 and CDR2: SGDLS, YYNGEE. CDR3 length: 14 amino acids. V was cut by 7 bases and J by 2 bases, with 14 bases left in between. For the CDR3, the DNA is TGTGCCAGCTCGCAGGGGTTACACACAGATACGCAGTATTTT. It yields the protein CASSQGLHTDTQYF.

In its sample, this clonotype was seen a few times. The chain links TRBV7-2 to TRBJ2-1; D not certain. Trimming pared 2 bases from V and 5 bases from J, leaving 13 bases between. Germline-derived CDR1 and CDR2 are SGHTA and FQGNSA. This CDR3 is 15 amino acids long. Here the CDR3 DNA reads TGTGCCAGCAGCTTAATGGGCAGGCCAGACAATGAGCAGTTCTTC. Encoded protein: CASSLMGRPDNEQFF.